The clone carrying this T cell receptor (beta chain) was observed a handful of times. The source of the sample is a study of human T cells and chemical hapten exposure. TCRdb re-called the RACE reads with MiXCR, one entry per CDR3 protein. The sample includes about 82,000 distinct CDR3 sequences, about 9.4% seen only once; the top ten take more than 4%. Indicated time point: patch test 2, 6 weeks after DPC sensitization. Treatment specified: therapeutic diphenylcyclopropenone sensitization with weekly scalp DPC. The TCR was taken from a woman aged 45-65 years with alopecia areata. Some clones in this sample may be carry-over from other donors' samples. This material consisted of whole blood, taken in connection with sensitization to the hapten diphenylcyclopropenone (DPC).

The chain's CDR3 is CASSQGLEQFF. CDR3 DNA: TGTGCCAGCAGCCAGGGCCTTGAGCAGTTCTTC. The chain employs TRBV7-2 and TRBJ2-1; perhaps TRBD1 as D (5 bases). There are 11 residues in the CDR3. The germline V gene encodes CDR1 SGHTA and CDR2 FQGNSA. V lost 5 bases and J lost 9, with 8 bases in between.